Below, 18 T cell receptor beta chains from the same sample are listed, as sequenced in a study of OX40 agonist ivuxolimab in advanced cancers. Method: immunoSEQ multiplex PCR; TCRdb's copy keeps in-frame clones and lacks some. This sample has about 49,000 clones, with less than 85% found just once. The source was CD4+ or CD8+ T cells sorted from blood, collected in a trial of the OX40 agonist ivuxolimab. These receptors came from an adult with an advanced solid tumor such as melanoma, head and neck, liver or kidney cancer.

The V and J genes are TRBV27 and TRBJ1-6; D is undetermined. The CDR3 has 16 amino acids. Per germline, CDR1 MNHEY and CDR2 SMNVEV (reference sequence). V lost 0 bases and J lost 7, with 13 bases in between. The CDR3 DNA reads TGTGCCAGCAGTTTATCGGCCTCAGGACCGAATTCACCCCTCCACTTT. Protein product: CASSLSASGPNSPLHF.

The chain has TRBV9 and TRBJ2-3; D call uncertain. The V end was cut by 4 bases, the J end by 3 bases, with 12 bases between. CDR1 SGDLS and CDR2 YYNGEE come from the germline V gene. The CDR3 has 14 residues. CDR3 coding DNA: TGTGCCAGCAGCTTAAACCAGAGGACAGATACGCAGTATTTT. Translation gives CASSLNQRTDTQYF.

V gene TRBV9 combines with J gene TRBJ1-4; the D gene is possibly TRBD1 (6 bases). The V end lost 4 bases, the J end lost 3 bases, and 13 bases lay between the germline ends. Germline lookup yields CDR1 SGDLS and CDR2 YYNGEE. The CDR3 covers 15 residues. The DNA for the CDR3 is TGTGCCAGCAGCCCCCGACAGGTTCCTAATGAAAAACTGTTTTTT. It yields the protein CASSPRQVPNEKLFF.

The chain combines TRBV27 with TRBJ2-1, with 12 bases lining up with TRBD2. Trimming took 3 bases from V and 4 from J; bases not matched to a gene: 1. Germline CDR1 reads MNHEY; CDR2 reads SMNVEV (reference sequence). CDR3 size: 15 residues. The CDR3 DNA follows: TGTGCCAGCAGTTTGACTAGCGGGGGTTACAATGAGCAGTTCTTC. This translates into CASSLTSGGYNEQFF.

The V and J genes are TRBV5-4 and TRBJ2-3; 10 positions agree with TRBD2. With V trimmed by 2 bases and J by 2 bases, 11 bases remained unmatched. CDR3 size: 18 residues. Looked up from germline, CDR1 is SGHNT and CDR2 is YYREEE (reference sequence). This CDR3 is CASSFLAGEGMDTDTQYF. Written as DNA, the CDR3 is TGTGCCAGCAGCTTCCTAGCGGGGGAGGGTATGGACACAGATACGCAGTATTTT.

This clone showed up just a few times. This chain joins TRBV4-1 and TRBJ2-3; tentatively, D is TRBD2 (7 bases). Germline-derived CDR1 and CDR2 are MGHRA and YSYEKL. The CDR3 covers 18 residues. Trimming shortened V by 4 bases and J by 1 base, and 21 bases separated the two germline ends. The CDR3 nucleotides are TGCGCCAGCAGCCCCAGAACGTGGGGGGGGCTTGGCACAGATACGCAGTATTTT. The encoded protein is CASSPRTWGGLGTDTQYF.

The V and J genes are TRBV11-2 and TRBJ2-2; 9 bases fit TRBD1. Looked up from germline, CDR1 is SGHAT and CDR2 is FQNNGV. With V trimmed by 4 bases and J by 6 bases, 9 bases remained unmatched. This CDR3 has 16 amino acids. CDR3 nucleotides: TGTGCCAGCAGCTCTACGGACAGGGGAACGCCCGGGGAGCTGTTTTTT. The encoded protein is CASSSTDRGTPGELFF.

The V gene is TRBV7-6, the J gene TRBJ2-7, with D perhaps matching TRBD2 (7 bases). V was cut by 3 bases and J by 6 bases, with 12 bases left in between. This CDR3 region has 13 residues. Germline lookup yields CDR1 SGHVS and CDR2 FNYEAQ. CDR3 sequence: CASSLGGASEQYF. The DNA for the CDR3 is TGTGCCAGCAGCTTGGGGGGGGCATCCGAGCAGTACTTC.

This chain connects TRBV9 to TRBJ2-3; TRBD2 is a possible D gene (6 bases). The CDR3 contains 15 residues. Per germline, CDR1 SGDLS and CDR2 YYNGEE. V was pared by 0 bases and J by 2 bases, with 10 bases between. In DNA form, the CDR3 reads TGTGCCAGCAGCGTAGAGGGACTCCACACAGATACGCAGTATTTT. It codes for CASSVEGLHTDTQYF.

V and J are TRBV4-1 and TRBJ2-7; D may be TRBD1 (6 bases). V shed 0 bases and J shed 0 bases, with 12 bases lying between them. Germline CDR1 MGHRA, CDR2 YSYEKL. The CDR3 consists of 16 residues. The CDR3 loop reads CASSQEVQGNSYEQYF. The DNA for the CDR3 is TGCGCCAGCAGCCAAGAAGTACAGGGTAACTCCTACGAGCAGTACTTC.

The chain carries TRBV7-9 and TRBJ2-3, with D uncertain. The CDR3 loop spans 15 amino acids. The V gene lost 5 bases and the J gene lost 2 bases, with 14 bases spanning the gap. The germline V gene encodes CDR1 SEHNR and CDR2 FQNEAQ (reference sequence). The CDR3 nucleotides read TGTGCCAGCAGCCCTGGTTTAAGGAACACAGATACGCAGTATTTT. It yields the protein CASSPGLRNTDTQYF.

The V gene is TRBV27, the J gene TRBJ2-1; D tentatively reads TRBD1 or TRBD2 (5 bases each). The CDR3 has 14 amino acids. V was clipped by 2 bases and J by 1 base, with 6 bases between them. Looked up from germline, CDR1 is MNHEY and CDR2 is SMNVEV (reference sequence). CDR3 DNA sequence: TGTGCCAGCAGTTTAGGGGGTTCCTACAATGAGCAGTTCTTC. Translation gives CASSLGGSYNEQFF.

The chain employs TRBV4-1 and TRBJ2-1, with 12 positions matching TRBD2. The CDR3 sequence is 18 residues long. After removal of 3 bases from V and 9 bases from J, the junction contained 15 bases not matched to a gene. Germline V gene sequence: CDR1 MGHRA, CDR2 YSYEKL. The CDR3 region is CASSQGLRTSGGLSEQFF. The DNA of the CDR3 is TGCGCCAGCAGCCAGGGACTGAGAACTAGCGGGGGGTTGAGTGAGCAGTTCTTC.

This sequence joins TRBV2 and TRBJ1-2; D is ambiguous. The CDR3 consists of 12 residues. Trimming left V 2 bases short and J 2 bases short, with 3 bases between. CDR1 and CDR2 (germline): SNHLY, FYNNEI. As DNA, the CDR3 is TGTGCCAGCAGTGAATCCAACTATGGCTACACCTTC. It encodes CASSESNYGYTF.

This clone is a singleton in its sample. J is TRBJ2-3 and V is TRBV18; 9 positions match TRBD1. The CDR3 is made up of 16 amino acids. V dropped 4 bases and J dropped 4; count of bases not matched to a gene: 9. Germline V gives CDR1 KGHSH, CDR2 LQKENI. CDR3: CASSRDRVSWADTQYF. As DNA, the CDR3 is TGTGCCAGCTCACGGGACAGGGTTTCATGGGCAGATACGCAGTATTTT.

CDR3 loop: CASSLVRQGVGNTEAFF. The CDR3 DNA is TGTGCCAGCAGCTTAGTACGACAGGGGGTGGGGAACACTGAAGCTTTCTTT. The chain has TRBV13 and TRBJ1-1; 9 bases are shared with TRBD1. Looked up from germline, CDR1 is PRHDT and CDR2 is FYEKMQ (reference sequence). CDR3 length: 17 residues. V was pared by 1 base and J by 1 base, with 7 bases of the junction left unmatched.

The genes are TRBV4-3 and TRBJ2-1; maybe TRBD2 (5 bases). This CDR3 contains 17 residues. V shed 4 bases and J shed 1 base, with 17 bases lying between them. Germline-derived CDR1 and CDR2 are LGHNA and YSLEER. The CDR3 bases are TGCGCCAGCAGCCGCTCAGACTCCGCGGGTTCCTACAATGAGCAGTTCTTC. This translates into CASSRSDSAGSYNEQFF.

V and J are TRBV19 and TRBJ1-1, with 7 bases lining up with TRBD1. This CDR3 spans 13 amino acids. V was clipped by 3 bases and J by 4 bases; unmatched bases: 2. Germline V CDR1 and CDR2: LNHDA, SQIVND (reference sequence). The CDR3 bases are TGTGCCAGTAGTATTAGACAGGGCACTGAAGCTTTCTTT. It yields the protein CASSIRQGTEAFF.